This TCR beta chain appears in the sequencing data of a study of cytomegalovirus exposure and HLA in healthy donors. Study-level findings and limits: Among the CMV-associated chains, a few were confirmed in vitro as specific for CMV antigens.

13 Jbeta primers and 60 Vbeta primers were used for the PCR. Method: immunoSEQ multiplex PCR; TCRdb's copy keeps in-frame clones and lacks some. The sample holds about 180,000 clones, about 84% seen once. With regard to this clone: Its antigen is not identified.

Germline V gene data show CDR1 as LNHNV and CDR2 as YYDKDF (reference sequence). This CDR3 region has 12 residues. The V and J ends lost 3 bases and 14 bases, in that order; junction bases with no gene match: 7. Specimen: PBMCs. The rearrangement uses TRBV15 and TRBJ2-3; TRBD1 agrees at 8 bases. The receptor's source is a man aged 18 to 30 in good health and CMV-seronegative. In DNA, the CDR3 is TGTGCCACCAGCAGGAACGACAGGGGCCTGTATTTT. Its translation: CATSRNDRGLYF.